This passage covers 13 T cell receptor beta chains from one sample sequenced in a study of cytomegalovirus exposure and HLA in healthy donors. The PCR used 60 Vbeta and 13 Jbeta primers. Assay used: immunoSEQ multiplex PCR; TCRdb lists only in-frame clones, some missing. The sample lists 65,000 to 85,000 clones, about 65% occurring once. The material sequenced was PBMCs. All receptors derive from a woman between 25 and 40 years old in good health and CMV-seronegative.

The V gene is TRBV10-3, the J gene TRBJ1-6, with 12 bases that match TRBD1. Germline V gene sequence: CDR1 ENHRY, CDR2 SYGVKD. The CDR3 is 16 amino acids. After removal of 10 bases from V and 10 bases from J, the junction contained 14 bases not matched to a gene. The CDR3 region has the DNA TGTGCCACCGCCCCCGGGACAGGGGGCGCGATCTCACCCCTCCACTTT. Encoded protein: CATAPGTGGAISPLHF.

J is TRBJ2-2 and V is TRBV7-3; 9 bases map to TRBD2. Germline CDR1 SGHTA, CDR2 FQGTGA. The CDR3 is made up of 16 amino acids. V was pared by 2 bases and J by 5 bases, with 6 bases of the junction left unmatched. The CDR3 DNA reads TGTGCCAGCAGCTTATGGCGGGGGGGCCCAACCGGGGAGCTGTTTTTT. Translation gives CASSLWRGGPTGELFF. Drawing the rest from reference TRBV7-3 and TRBJ2-2, the complete variable domain is GAGVSQTPSNKVTEKGKYVELRCDPISGHTALYWYRQSLGQGPEFLIYFQGTGAADDSGLPNDRFFAVRPEGSVSTLKIQRTERGDSAVYLCASSLWRGGPTGELFFGEGSRLTVL.

This clone appeared once. The chain recombines TRBV2 with TRBJ2-1; weak D call: TRBD1 (5 bases). Germline V gene sequence: CDR1 SNHLY, CDR2 FYNNEI. The CDR3 sequence is 16 residues long. The ends were cut back, 1 base at V and 9 bases at J, with 19 bases in the middle. The CDR3 DNA follows: TGTGCCAGCAGTGAAGTAGCAGGGCGGATGTCGGGTGAGCAGTTCTTC. Its protein is CASSEVAGRMSGEQFF.

J is TRBJ1-6 and V is TRBV28, with TRBD1 matching over 9 bases. This CDR3 has 14 residues. Germline V gene data show CDR1 as MDHEN and CDR2 as SYDVKM. J gave up 8 bases and V 6 bases, and 5 bases lay outside the gene matches. The CDR3 coding sequence is TGTGCCAGCAGCGCCGGGACAGGGTATTCACCCCTCCACTTT. Encoded protein: CASSAGTGYSPLHF.

This clone was counted only a few times. The rearrangement links TRBV5-1 to TRBJ2-2; D is perhaps TRBD1 (6 bases). The CDR3 runs to 15 residues. The germline gives CDR1 SGHRS, CDR2 YFSETQ. With 0 bases removed from V and 2 bases from J, the gap between germline ends came to 8 bases. The CDR3 DNA is TGCGCCAGCAGCTTGGGGACAGTTAACACCGGGGAGCTGTTTTTT. Translation gives CASSLGTVNTGELFF.

The chain joins TRBV30 to TRBJ2-5, with 10 bases identical to TRBD1. Germline trimming cut 1 base from V and 0 bases from J; bases unmatched to any gene: 2. This CDR3 comprises 15 residues. Germline loops: CDR1 GTSNPN, CDR2 SVGIG (reference sequence). CDR3 in DNA: TGTGCCTGGAGTGAGGGACAGGGGAACCAAGAGACCCAGTACTTC. Translation gives CAWSEGQGNQETQYF.

This chain links TRBV5-1 with TRBJ2-5; a possible D gene is TRBD2 (6 bases). V gave up 4 bases and J gave up 0 bases, with 10 bases separating them. The CDR3 length is 14 residues. CDR1 SGHRS and CDR2 YFSETQ come from the germline V gene. The CDR3 DNA reads TGCGCCAGCAGCAAGGCGGGGTACCAAGAGACCCAGTACTTC. Translated: CASSKAGYQETQYF.

This sequence joins TRBV5-1 and TRBJ2-3; 12 nucleotides align to TRBD2. V shed 4 bases, J shed 2 bases, and the junction held 5 bases outside the gene matches. The CDR3 has 16 amino acids. In germline, CDR1 is SGHRS, CDR2 YFSETQ. The CDR3 loop is CASSPRLAGDTDTQYF. The CDR3 nucleotides read TGCGCCAGCAGCCCCCGACTAGCGGGGGACACAGATACGCAGTATTTT.

The V and J genes are TRBV7-2 and TRBJ2-5; tentatively, D is TRBD2 (7 bases). Germline CDR1 and CDR2: SGHTA and FQGNSA. Trimming took 3 bases from V and 4 from J, leaving 12 bases between them. There are 14 residues in the CDR3. This CDR3 reads CASSLGGASETQYF. In DNA, the CDR3 is TGTGCCAGCAGCTTGGGGGGGGCCTCAGAGACCCAGTACTTC.

The genes are TRBV7-2 and TRBJ1-2; a possible D gene is TRBD1 (5 bases). CDR3 length: 17 residues. V lost 1 base and J 0 bases, leaving 15 bases between the germline ends. Germline CDR1 reads SGHTA; CDR2 reads FQGNSA. The CDR3 sequence: CASSLGPSGRANYGYTF. The DNA for the CDR3 is TGTGCCAGCAGCTTAGGCCCCTCAGGGCGAGCTAACTATGGCTACACCTTC.

J is TRBJ1-2 and V is TRBV7-3, with a weak D call TRBD1 (6 bases). This CDR3 has 15 residues. V lost 2 bases and J lost 2, with 12 bases in between. Germline CDR1 is SGHTA and CDR2 is FQGTGA. This chain's CDR3 is CASSLGTGQNYGYTF. The CDR3 DNA sequence: TGTGCCAGCAGCTTAGGAACGGGACAAAACTATGGCTACACCTTC.

The table lists this clone with a few counts. The chain couples TRBV6-4 to TRBJ1-4; TRBD1 might be the D (5 bases). The CDR3 is 15 amino acids. The ends were cut back, 5 bases at V and 7 bases at J, with 17 bases in the middle. From germline, CDR1 is MRHNA and CDR2 SNTAGT. CDR3 bases: TGTGCCAGCAGTTTCTGGACAAAGGGAAGTGAAAAACTGTTTTTT. Protein: CASSFWTKGSEKLFF.

The rearrangement uses TRBV7-2 and TRBJ1-1; D is ambiguous. V was pared by 0 bases and J by 6 bases, with 14 bases between. The CDR3 runs 15 residues. The germline gives CDR1 SGHTA, CDR2 FQGNSA. DNA of the CDR3: TGTGCCAGCAGCTTAGCCCGGGTAAGGCTCTCTGAAGCTTTCTTT. This encodes CASSLARVRLSEAFF.